These 30 T cell receptor beta chains share one sample of origin, sequenced in a study of blood T cell repertoires in COVID-19 (dated by TCRdb to about 2020). Library generation was performed with the immunoSEQ multiplex PCR assay. Not all clones reach the TCRdb copy of this immuneACCESS table, which keeps in-frame sequences only. Checked studies attribute under half of the gap to unresolved V genes and leave the rest unexplained. Present in this sample are roughly 130,000 clones, roughly 80% of which were seen just once. The ten top clones hold 16% of the sample. The sequenced sample consisted of peripheral blood. The receptor source for this set is a woman in her 50s with acute or convalescent COVID-19.

V usage is TRBV6-6 and J usage is TRBJ2-1; TRBD2 might be the D (5 bases). V lost 5 bases, J lost 7 bases, and 9 bases lay in between. CDR1 is MNHNY, CDR2 SVGAGI, per germline (reference sequence). The CDR3 is made up of 12 amino acids. CDR3 in amino acids: CASSATINEQFF. CDR3 nucleotides: TGTGCCAGCAGTGCGACTATTAATGAGCAGTTCTTC.

This clone was found once. The chain links TRBV7-9 to TRBJ2-6, with D possibly TRBD1 on 6 matching bases. The CDR3 is made up of 17 amino acids. V lost 6 bases to trimming and J lost 4 bases, with 19 bases between them. Germline V gives CDR1 SEHNR, CDR2 FQNEAQ (reference sequence). CDR3 DNA: TGTGCCAGCAGTCCTAAGGGGGTTGGGTTCGGGGCCAACGTCCTGACTTTC. It specifies CASSPKGVGFGANVLTF.

This chain joins TRBV6-1 and TRBJ1-1; 8 bases agree with TRBD1. This CDR3 region has 13 residues. CDR1 and CDR2 from the germline V gene are MNHNS and SASEGT. V dropped 2 bases and J dropped 7; count of bases not matched to a gene: 3. The CDR3 nucleotides read TGTGCCAGCAGTGAACGGACAGGGCGTGAAGCTTTCTTT. Translation: CASSERTGREAFF.

Here the CDR3 reads CASRPRGSTDTQYF. In DNA form, the CDR3 reads TGTGCCAGCAGGCCTCGGGGTAGCACAGATACGCAGTATTTT. The chain is built from TRBV6-2 or TRBV6-3 and TRBJ2-3, with TRBD2 as a possible D gene (5 bases). The germline V gene encodes CDR1 MNHEY and CDR2 SVGEGT. This CDR3 is 14 amino acids long. Trimming left V 6 bases short and J 0 bases short, with 10 bases between.

The rearrangement uses TRBV6-4 and TRBJ2-3, with TRBD1 matching 9 bases. Germline V gene data show CDR1 as MRHNA and CDR2 as SNTAGT. The CDR3 contains 14 residues. The trim removed 3 bases at V and 4 bases at J, leaving 2 bases unmatched. The CDR3 protein is CASSEDRGADTQYF. The CDR3 region has the DNA TGTGCCAGCAGTGAAGACAGGGGGGCAGATACGCAGTATTTT.

Written as DNA, the CDR3 is TGTGCCAGTCTCCCGACAGGGGTCAATTCACCCCTCCACTTT. Translated, it gives CASLPTGVNSPLHF. This rearrangement joins TRBV6-5 to TRBJ1-6; TRBD1 matches 8 bases. Germline assignment: CDR1 MNHEY and CDR2 SVGAGI. The CDR3 consists of 14 residues. The trim removed 9 bases at V and 7 bases at J, leaving 8 bases unmatched.

The rearrangement links TRBV7-9 to TRBJ1-4; D is perhaps TRBD1 (5 bases). The CDR3 has 15 residues. V was clipped by 4 bases and J by 5 bases, with 14 bases between them. Germline V gene lookup returns CDR1 SEHNR and CDR2 FQNEAQ (reference sequence). This CDR3 is CASSSTKGWNEKLFF. The CDR3 region has the DNA TGTGCCAGCAGCTCAACCAAGGGGTGGAATGAAAAACTGTTTTTT.

The gene calls are TRBV30 and TRBJ1-1; D is perhaps TRBD1 (6 bases). This CDR3 has 12 amino acids. From germline, CDR1 is GTSNPN and CDR2 SVGIG (reference sequence). The V gene lost 2 bases and the J gene lost 6 bases, with 10 bases spanning the gap. In DNA form, the CDR3 reads TGTGCCTGGAGTACGGGGGGCCCTGAAGCTTTCTTT. It is translated as CAWSTGGPEAFF. Filled out from reference TRBV30 and TRBJ1-1, the complete variable domain reads SQTIHQWPATLVQPVGSPLSLECTVEGTSNPNLYWYRQAAGRGLQLLFYSVGIGQISSEVPQNLSASRPQDRQFILSSKKLLLSDSGFYLCAWSTGGPEAFFGQGTRLTVV.

The V call is TRBV7-2, the J call TRBJ2-2, with 9 nucleotides matching TRBD1. Germline loops: CDR1 SGHTA, CDR2 FQGNSA. The CDR3 runs 15 residues. After removal of 5 bases from V and 3 bases from J, the junction contained 4 bases not matched to a gene. The CDR3 sequence: CASSPGTGHTGELFF. As DNA, the CDR3 is TGTGCCAGCAGCCCAGGGACAGGGCACACCGGGGAGCTGTTTTTT.

The chain links TRBV18 to TRBJ1-4; D possibly corresponds to TRBD1 (6 bases). The CDR3 loop spans 15 amino acids. With 0 bases removed from V and 6 bases from J, the gap between germline ends came to 11 bases. The germline CDR1 and CDR2 sequences are KGHSH and LQKENI. The DNA of the CDR3 is TGTGCCAGCTCACCACCGGCAGGGGTGGATGAAAAACTGTTTTTT. This translates into CASSPPAGVDEKLFF.

The J gene is TRBJ1-1, the V gene TRBV3-1 (or the pseudogene TRBV3-2); D possibly corresponds to TRBD1 (5 bases). The germline V gene encodes CDR1 LGHDT and CDR2 YNNKEL (reference sequence). Trimming removed 6 bases from V and 4 bases from J, with 18 bases in between. This CDR3 comprises 15 residues. The CDR3 reads CASSLVEGRITEAFF. CDR3 nucleotides: TGTGCCAGCAGTCTCGTGGAGGGACGTATCACTGAAGCTTTCTTT.

The J gene is TRBJ1-1, the V gene TRBV28; possible D gene TRBD1, 6 bases. The CDR3 has 13 residues. Trimming left V 5 bases short and J 4 bases short, with 11 bases between. The V gene's germline CDR1 is MDHEN and CDR2 SYDVKM. CDR3 DNA sequence: TGTGCCAGCAGTGTAACAGGGTTCACTGAAGCTTTCTTT. This codes for CASSVTGFTEAFF.

The chain is built from TRBV30 and TRBJ2-1; 7 bases match TRBD2. Per the germline V gene, CDR1 is GTSNPN and CDR2 is SVGIG (reference sequence). The length of the CDR3 is 16 residues. V lost 0 bases and J lost 6; bases outside the gene matches: 11. For the CDR3, the DNA is TGTGCCTGGAGTGTACGCGGGAGCCACCTAGTCAATGAGCAGTTCTTC. Translation gives CAWSVRGSHLVNEQFF.

The chain carries TRBV9 and TRBJ1-2, with 8 bases fitting TRBD1. The CDR3 extends over 17 amino acids. Germline lookup yields CDR1 SGDLS and CDR2 YYNGEE. Trimming cost V 3 bases and J 2 bases; bases outside gene matches: 12. The CDR3 DNA reads TGTGCCAGCAGCGCAGTAGTTGGATGGACAGGGAACTATGGCTACACCTTC. Protein: CASSAVVGWTGNYGYTF.

There are a few counts of this clone. The V and J genes are TRBV10-3 and TRBJ1-2; TRBD1 aligns across 10 bases. The CDR3 loop spans 14 amino acids. Germline assignment: CDR1 ENHRY and CDR2 SYGVKD. The ends lost 6 bases at V and 5 bases at J; junction bases unmatched: 6. CDR3 nucleotides: TGTGCCATCAGGGCCCCGGGACAGGGGTATGGCTACACCTTC. Its protein product is CAIRAPGQGYGYTF.

The chain couples TRBV20-1 to TRBJ1-2; 7 bases align to TRBD1. The CDR3 consists of 14 residues. Germline assignment: CDR1 DFQATT and CDR2 SNEGSKA (reference sequence). V trimming: 3 bases; J trimming: 8 bases; junction bases outside the gene matches: 12. The CDR3: CSASSTGNSGGYTF. In nucleotides, the CDR3 is TGCAGTGCTAGTTCGACAGGGAATTCGGGGGGCTACACCTTC.

The chain uses TRBV18 and TRBJ2-2; D not certain. Germline V gene data show CDR1 as KGHSH and CDR2 as LQKENI. The V and J ends lost 2 bases and 4 bases respectively, with 14 bases between them. The CDR3 has 16 residues. The CDR3 sequence: CASSPSAAIGTGELFF. CDR3 nucleotides: TGTGCCAGCTCACCATCTGCCGCTATCGGCACCGGGGAGCTGTTTTTT.

This sequence joins TRBV19 and TRBJ1-4, with D hard to call. Per the germline V gene, CDR1 is LNHDA and CDR2 is SQIVND (reference sequence). This CDR3 contains 13 residues. Trimming cost V 3 bases and J 4 bases, with 6 bases left between them. CDR3 residues: CASSMFGNEKLFF. Written as DNA, the CDR3 is TGTGCCAGTAGTATGTTCGGTAATGAAAAACTGTTTTTT. The full variable domain, with the rest looked up from reference TRBV19 and TRBJ1-4, is DGGITQSPKYLFRKEGQNVTLSCEQNLNHDAMYWYRQDPGQGLRLIYYSQIVNDFQKGDIAEGYSVSREKKESFPLTVTSAQKNPTAFYLCASSMFGNEKLFFGSGTQLSVL.

For the CDR3, the DNA is TGTGCCAGTGGACACAGTAATGAAAAACTGTTTTTT. Translation gives CASGHSNEKLFF. This rearrangement joins TRBV6-5 to TRBJ1-4, with a weak D call TRBD1 (5 bases). CDR1 MNHEY and CDR2 SVGAGI come from the germline V gene. The CDR3 totals 12 residues. The V and J ends lost 9 bases and 4 bases respectively, with 9 bases between them.

V and J are TRBV6-5 and TRBJ2-3, with 10 nucleotides matching TRBD1. CDR1 is MNHEY, CDR2 SVGAGI, per germline. The CDR3 runs 16 residues. J was trimmed by 4 bases and V by 3 bases; bases with no gene match: 7. The CDR3 DNA reads TGTGCCAGCAGTTATCCGACAGGGGGCATGGCAGATACGCAGTATTTT. It encodes CASSYPTGGMADTQYF.

The V and J genes are TRBV7-9 and TRBJ1-1; D remains ambiguous. This CDR3 has 12 amino acids. V was pared by 6 bases and J by 5 bases, with 10 bases between. The germline gives CDR1 SEHNR, CDR2 FQNEAQ (reference sequence). The CDR3 spells CASSFGSTEAFF. In DNA form, the CDR3 reads TGTGCCAGCAGTTTTGGGAGTACTGAAGCTTTCTTT. Variable domain in full (rest from reference TRBV7-9 and TRBJ1-1): DTGVSQNPRHKITKRGQNVTFRCDPISEHNRLYWYRQTLGQGPEFLTYFQNEAQLEKSRLLSDRFSAERPKGSFSTLEIQRTEQGDSAMYLCASSFGSTEAFFGQGTRLTVV.

This clone was detected only once. The chain combines TRBV7-8 with TRBJ2-7, with D possibly being TRBD1 (5 bases). Germline V gives CDR1 SGHVS, CDR2 FQNEAQ. There are 16 residues in the CDR3. V lost 4 bases to trimming and J lost 5 bases, with 21 bases between them. The CDR3 protein is CASSSPLTGRLDEQYF. In nucleotides, the CDR3 is TGTGCCAGCAGCTCCCCGTTAACAGGTCGCCTAGACGAGCAGTACTTC.

The chain is built from TRBV11-2 and TRBJ1-3; D not resolved. CDR3 length: 16 residues. Germline V gene sequence: CDR1 SGHAT, CDR2 FQNNGV. V shed 5 bases and J shed 0 bases, with 14 bases lying between them. In nucleotides, the CDR3 is TGTGCCAGCAGCCTACGAGGTGCAGACTCTGGAAACACCATATATTTT. Its protein product is CASSLRGADSGNTIYF.

The table lists this clone with a few counts. The rearrangement joins TRBV5-4 to TRBJ1-1; a possible D gene is TRBD1 (5 bases). With 5 bases removed from V and 3 bases from J, the gap between germline ends came to 14 bases. The germline CDR1 and CDR2 sequences are SGHNT and YYREEE (reference sequence). The CDR3 extends over 14 amino acids. The CDR3 coding sequence is TGTGCCAGCAGTTTCAAGGGGCGTGACACTGAAGCTTTCTTT. Amino acids: CASSFKGRDTEAFF. Filled out from reference TRBV5-4 and TRBJ1-1, the complete variable domain reads ETGVTQSPTHLIKTRGQQVTLRCSSQSGHNTVSWYQQALGQGPQFIFQYYREEENGRGNFPPRFSGLQFPNYSSELNVNALELDDSALYLCASSFKGRDTEAFFGQGTRLTVV.

The chain uses TRBV19 and TRBJ1-2; 8 bases line up with TRBD1. This CDR3 contains 12 residues. V shed 8 bases and J 7 bases; nucleotides not matched to a gene: 6. CDR1 and CDR2 from the germline V gene are LNHDA and SQIVND (reference sequence). The CDR3 DNA sequence: TGTGCCAGTCGGGCAGGGGGCGGTGGCTACACCTTC. Protein product: CASRAGGGGYTF.

This chain connects TRBV11-2 to TRBJ1-1, with TRBD1 matching 7 bases. Germline CDR1 reads SGHAT; CDR2 reads FQNNGV. The CDR3 is made up of 14 amino acids. J lost 7 bases, V lost 5 bases, and 10 bases had no gene match. The CDR3 coding sequence is TGTGCCAGCAGCCCGGGGCCGACAGGGATTGAAGCTTTCTTT. This translates into CASSPGPTGIEAFF.

The chain is built from TRBV7-8 and TRBJ2-1, with 7 bases matching TRBD1. V shed 1 base, J shed 2 bases, and the junction held 2 bases outside the gene matches. Germline V gene lookup returns CDR1 SGHVS and CDR2 FQNEAQ. This CDR3 has 15 residues. The CDR3 DNA follows: TGTGCCAGCAGCTTAGGACAGGGACCCTACAATGAGCAGTTCTTC. It encodes CASSLGQGPYNEQFF.

This clone was recorded only once. V is TRBV19 and J is TRBJ1-1; 7 bases are shared with TRBD1. After removal of 4 bases from V and 1 base from J, the junction contained 6 bases not matched to a gene. In germline, CDR1 is LNHDA, CDR2 SQIVND (reference sequence). The CDR3 totals 15 residues. CDR3 residues: CASSSGGGANTEAFF. CDR3 nucleotides: TGTGCCAGTAGTAGCGGAGGGGGCGCGAACACTGAAGCTTTCTTT. Supplemented by reference TRBV19 and TRBJ1-1, the full variable domain reads DGGITQSPKYLFRKEGQNVTLSCEQNLNHDAMYWYRQDPGQGLRLIYYSQIVNDFQKGDIAEGYSVSREKKESFPLTVTSAQKNPTAFYLCASSSGGGANTEAFFGQGTRLTVV.

The V call is TRBV6-2 or TRBV6-3, the J call TRBJ1-5; 8 nucleotides line up with TRBD1. V was pared by 2 bases and J by 13 bases, with 4 bases of the junction left unmatched. The CDR3 spans 12 residues. CDR1 and CDR2 from the germline V gene are MNHEY and SVGEGT. CDR3 sequence: CASSYTDRGQHF. CDR3 sequence (DNA): TGTGCCAGCAGTTACACCGACAGGGGACAGCATTTT.

The J gene is TRBJ1-4, the V gene TRBV6-5; 10 bases match TRBD1. The CDR3 covers 14 residues. With 6 bases clipped from V and 8 bases from J, the junction kept 6 bases outside the gene matches. Germline V gives CDR1 MNHEY, CDR2 SVGAGI. Written as DNA, the CDR3 is TGTGCCAGCAGGGGACAGGGGCCCTCCGAAAAACTGTTTTTT. Amino acids: CASRGQGPSEKLFF.